One and the same sample provided the 3 T cell receptor beta chains below, sequenced in a study of cytomegalovirus exposure and HLA in healthy donors. The PCR employed 60 Vbeta primers together with 13 Jbeta primers. Generated by immunoSEQ multiplex PCR, the TCRdb table keeps only in-frame clones and is missing some. The profile shows approximately 80,000 clones, over 60% of them singletons. The sequencing sample was made of PBMCs. The receptors stem from a man aged 60 to 69 in good health and CMV-seronegative.

This CDR3 reads CASSPSRDRVQALHF. The CDR3 bases are TGTGCCAGCAGCCCGTCCCGGGACAGGGTTCAGGCCCTCCACTTT. This rearrangement joins TRBV7-8 to TRBJ1-6; 9 nucleotides match TRBD1. The V segment lost 5 bases and the J segment 14 bases; nucleotides outside the gene matches: 13. The CDR3 loop spans 15 amino acids. Germline values: CDR1 SGHVS, CDR2 FQNEAQ.

The chain joins TRBV2 to TRBJ2-2, with 7 nucleotides matching TRBD2. CDR1 SNHLY and CDR2 FYNNEI come from the germline V gene. There are 16 residues in the CDR3. Trimming cost V 3 bases and J 6 bases; bases outside gene matches: 10. The CDR3: CASSEGSVRGAGELFF. The CDR3 region has the DNA TGTGCCAGCAGTGAGGGGTCGGTACGGGGGGCCGGGGAGCTGTTTTTT.

The J gene is TRBJ2-1, the V gene TRBV14; D may be TRBD2 (5 bases). From germline, CDR1 is SGHDN and CDR2 FVKESK. The CDR3 length is 17 residues. With 1 base removed from V and 4 bases from J, the gap between germline ends came to 17 bases. CDR3 amino acids: CASSQVYREHTYNEQFF. In DNA, the CDR3 is TGTGCCAGCAGCCAAGTTTATAGGGAGCACACATACAATGAGCAGTTCTTC.